These T cell receptor beta chains were read from a single sample in a study of T-cell reconstitution after alpha-beta-depleted transplantation in children. TCRdb ran MiXCR on the PCR reads and lists one entry per CDR3 protein. The table has about 210,000 distinct CDR3 sequences, more than 15% seen once. Sequences were derived from PBMCs, mostly from graft donor cells, sampled 360 days after TCRalphabeta/CD19-depleted stem cell transplant. Receptor source: a male patient between 2 and 10 years old who had a stem cell transplant for acute lymphoblastic leukemia, so the T cells may come from the graft donor. CDR3s include the opening cysteine and the closing phenylalanine or tryptophan. Some rows have no size entry. The others give once, few or many, or a class for an expanded clone.

clone_size	j_call	v_call	cdr3_aa
NA	TRBJ2-7	TRBV5-1	CASSPRGEQYF
NA	TRBJ2-1	TRBV7-7	CASSGGDGEQFF
many	TRBJ2-3	TRBV9	CASSVGGSTDTQYF
few	TRBJ1-1	TRBV6-1	CASSQHPAAFAWDPNTEAFF
NA	TRBJ2-1	TRBV5-1	CASSFLGDGANNEQFF
NA	TRBJ2-7	TRBV20-1	CSALPGLAGSYEQYF
NA	TRBJ2-1	TRBV18	CASSATVNEQFF
few	TRBJ2-5	TRBV12-3/TRBV12-4	CASSSTGTQETQYF
few	TRBJ2-7	TRBV5-6	CASSPNYRGGSYEQYF
few	TRBJ1-1	TRBV5-1	CASSLVTGVNTEAFF
NA	TRBJ1-6	TRBV7-9	CASSSGHNSPLHF
NA	TRBJ2-1	TRBV12-3/TRBV12-4	CASSFEGLAGKHNEQFF
few	TRBJ2-7	TRBV5-5	CASSFLGTGGGDEQYF
many	TRBJ2-7	TRBV6-1	CASSLNMGRGYEQYF
few	TRBJ1-1	TRBV18	CASSRQGAHTEAFF
NA	TRBJ2-3	TRBV5-1	CASSLWDLGSTDTQYF
NA	TRBJ2-5	TRBV4-2	CASSRGLAGDLRETQYF
few	TRBJ2-7	TRBV20-1	CSAKGLPYEQYF
NA	TRBJ2-7	TRBV27	CASSVVQDTSYEQYF
few	TRBJ2-7	TRBV29-1	CSVPNSDGNYEQYF
NA	TRBJ2-2	TRBV7-6	CASSPWTENTGELFF
NA	TRBJ2-3	TRBV5-4	CASSSGIADTQYF
NA	TRBJ1-1	TRBV7-2	CASRRQGAMNTEAFF
many	TRBJ2-6	TRBV10-3	CAVGLAGPSGANVLTF
NA	TRBJ2-7	TRBV12-3/TRBV12-4	CASSFQYRGAQSYEQYF
few	TRBJ2-7	TRBV28	CASSVDGYEQYF
many	TRBJ2-6	TRBV30	CAWSNRGGLAGANVLTF
few	TRBJ2-7	TRBV5-1	CASSLVWDSYEQYF
NA	TRBJ1-3	TRBV11-2	CASSLGAGAGNTIYF
NA	TRBJ2-2	TRBV12-3/TRBV12-4	CASSFTVLPATNTGELFF
NA	TRBJ2-2	TRBV5-1	CASSETADTGELFF
NA	TRBJ1-5	TRBV19	CASVAAGNQPQHF
many	TRBJ2-7	TRBV28	CASSLQTYEQYF
few	TRBJ1-1	TRBV6-5	CASSYAGQGNAEAFF
NA	TRBJ2-7	TRBV12-3/TRBV12-4	CASRNYGQGNVEQYF
few	TRBJ2-3	TRBV10-3	CAIRLAGGPTDTQYF